Shown below are 2 T cell receptor beta chains from a single sample sequenced in a study of T-cell reconstitution after alpha-beta-depleted transplantation in children. Unique molecular identifiers were incorporated into the prepared TCRbeta library. TCRdb re-analysed the PCR reads in MiXCR, keeping a single row per CDR3 protein. Found here are some 590,000 distinct CDR3 sequences, about 10% of them singletons; the top ten hold less than 5%. The sequenced sample was PBMCs from the stem cell graft donor, obtained from the stem cell graft. The origin of the receptors is a human donor who donated a stem cell graft to a child with acute myeloid leukemia.

The J gene is TRBJ2-3, the V gene TRBV7-2; the D call may be TRBD1 or TRBD2 (5 bases each). This CDR3 is 16 amino acids long. Germline CDR1 is SGHTA and CDR2 is FQGNSA. With 5 bases removed from V and 0 bases from J, the gap between germline ends came to 15 bases. The CDR3 coding sequence is TGTGCCAGCAGCCGAAATGGGGGATCCAGCACAGATACGCAGTATTTT. This gives the protein CASSRNGGSSTDTQYF.

The table lists this clonotype with a few counts. This chain connects TRBV29-1 to TRBJ2-2; 10 bases agree with TRBD2. Germline CDR1 and CDR2: SQVTM and ANQGSEA. The CDR3 is 15 residues long. Losses at the gene ends were 7 bases for V and 7 bases for J; bases not matched to a gene: 12. The CDR3 DNA reads TGCAGCGCCCGGCCAGCGGGAGGGCCAAGCGGGGAGCTGTTTTTT. Translating it yields CSARPAGGPSGELFF.